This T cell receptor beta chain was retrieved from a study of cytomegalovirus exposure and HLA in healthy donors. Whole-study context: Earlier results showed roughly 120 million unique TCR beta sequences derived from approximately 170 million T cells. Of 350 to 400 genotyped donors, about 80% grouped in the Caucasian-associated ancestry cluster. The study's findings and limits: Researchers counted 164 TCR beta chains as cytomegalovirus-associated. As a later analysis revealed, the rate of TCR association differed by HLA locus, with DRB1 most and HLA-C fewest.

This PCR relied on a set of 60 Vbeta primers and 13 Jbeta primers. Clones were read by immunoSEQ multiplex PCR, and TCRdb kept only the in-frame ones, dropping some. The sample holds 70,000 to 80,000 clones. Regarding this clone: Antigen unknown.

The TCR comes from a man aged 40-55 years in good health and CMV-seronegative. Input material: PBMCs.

The CDR3 DNA sequence: TGTGCCTGGAGTGTACGAGTCGACAATGGAGCTTTCTTT. Encoded protein: CAWSVRVDNGAFF. The genes are TRBV30 and TRBJ1-1; D not certain. Deletions cut 0 bases from V and 10 bases from J, with 15 bases between. The V gene's germline CDR1 is GTSNPN and CDR2 SVGIG (reference sequence). The CDR3 has 13 residues.